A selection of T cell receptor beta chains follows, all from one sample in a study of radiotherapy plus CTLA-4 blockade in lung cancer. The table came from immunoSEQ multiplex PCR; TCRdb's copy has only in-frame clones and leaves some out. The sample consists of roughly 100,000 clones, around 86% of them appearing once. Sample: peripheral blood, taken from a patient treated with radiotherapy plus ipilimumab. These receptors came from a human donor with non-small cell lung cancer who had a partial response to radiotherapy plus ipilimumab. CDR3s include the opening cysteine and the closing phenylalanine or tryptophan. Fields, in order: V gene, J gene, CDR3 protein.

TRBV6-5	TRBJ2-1	CASSWTGDANEQFF
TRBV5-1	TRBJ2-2	CASSADRGTSGELFF
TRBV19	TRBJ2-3	CASSMGLAGPDVDTQYF
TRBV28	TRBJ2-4	CASSFSPGRNAAKNIQYF
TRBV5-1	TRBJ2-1	CASSFGTSGSNEQFF
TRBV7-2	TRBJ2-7	CASSFGQGAGEQYF
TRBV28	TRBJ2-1	CASANSGSSYNEQFF
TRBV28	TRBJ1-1	CASSFGGQGAFGTEAFF
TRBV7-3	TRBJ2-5	CASSFQRSETQYF
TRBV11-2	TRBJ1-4	CASSQRDRGGEKLFF
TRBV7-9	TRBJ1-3	CASSSPPGGRGNTIYF
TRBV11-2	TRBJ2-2	CASSSVRATGELFF
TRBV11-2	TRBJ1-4	CASSPRTATNEKLFF
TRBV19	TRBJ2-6	CASSTPSMSGRTGANVLTF
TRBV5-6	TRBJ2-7	CASRPRAGTQQYF
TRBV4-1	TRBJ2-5	CASSQDGQGMETQYF